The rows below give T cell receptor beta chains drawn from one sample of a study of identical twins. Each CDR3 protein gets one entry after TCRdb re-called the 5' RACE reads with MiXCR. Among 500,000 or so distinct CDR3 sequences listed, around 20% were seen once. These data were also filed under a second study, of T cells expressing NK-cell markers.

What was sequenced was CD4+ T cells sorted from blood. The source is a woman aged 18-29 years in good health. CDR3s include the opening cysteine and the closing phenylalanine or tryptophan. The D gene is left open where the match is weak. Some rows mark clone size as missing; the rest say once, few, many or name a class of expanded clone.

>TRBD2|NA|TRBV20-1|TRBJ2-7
CSAAGLARSSYEQYF
TGCAGTGCTGCCGGACTAGCGAGGAGCTCCTACGAGCAGTACTTC
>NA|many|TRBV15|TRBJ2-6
CATSRGSGSSGANVLTF
TGTGCCACCAGCAGGGGTTCGGGCAGCTCTGGGGCCAACGTCCTGACTTTC
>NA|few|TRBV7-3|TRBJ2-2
CASSPLGTLNTGELFF
TGTGCCAGCAGCCCTCTTGGGACATTAAACACCGGGGAGCTGTTTTTT
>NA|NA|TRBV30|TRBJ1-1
CAWTLGGATEAFF
TGTGCCTGGACCTTGGGGGGGGCCACTGAAGCTTTCTTT
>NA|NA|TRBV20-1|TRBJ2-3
CSAPEGGRGDTQYF
TGCAGTGCTCCGGAGGGGGGGCGGGGAGATACGCAGTATTTT
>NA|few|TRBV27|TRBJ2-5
CASSLFESGTQYF
TGTGCCAGCAGTTTGTTCGAGTCGGGGACCCAGTACTTC
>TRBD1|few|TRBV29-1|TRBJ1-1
CSVSQGATEAFF
TGCAGCGTGTCACAGGGGGCAACTGAAGCTTTCTTT
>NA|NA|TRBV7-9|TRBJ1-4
CASSLNSATNEKLFF
TGTGCCAGCAGCCTTAATTCCGCAACTAATGAAAAACTGTTTTTT
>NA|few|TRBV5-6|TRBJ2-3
CASRVWGITDTQYF
TGTGCCAGCCGAGTATGGGGAATCACAGATACGCAGTATTTT
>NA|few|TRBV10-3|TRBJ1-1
CAISEVRNTEAFF
TGTGCCATCAGTGAAGTCCGAAACACTGAAGCTTTCTTT
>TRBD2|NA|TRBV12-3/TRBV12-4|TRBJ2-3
CASSWTSGRTDTQYF
TGTGCCAGCAGTTGGACTAGCGGGCGCACAGATACGCAGTATTTT
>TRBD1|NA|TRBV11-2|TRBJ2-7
CASSLVADRGYEQYF
TGTGCCAGCAGCTTAGTAGCGGACAGGGGCTACGAGCAGTACTTC
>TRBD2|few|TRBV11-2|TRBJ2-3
CASSSGWGLAGGKSTDTQYF
TGTGCCAGCAGCTCGGGATGGGGACTAGCGGGGGGGAAAAGCACAGATACGCAGTATTTT
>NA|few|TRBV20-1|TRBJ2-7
CSARGSVNQGGEQYF
TGCAGTGCTAGAGGTTCGGTTAACCAGGGCGGCGAGCAGTACTTC
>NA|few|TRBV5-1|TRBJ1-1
CASSPGGARNTEAFF
TGCGCCAGCAGCCCCGGTGGGGCGAGGAACACTGAAGCTTTCTTT
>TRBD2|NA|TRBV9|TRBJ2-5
CASSQPGTSGSGTQYF
TGTGCCAGCAGCCAACCCGGGACTAGCGGGAGTGGGACCCAGTACTTC
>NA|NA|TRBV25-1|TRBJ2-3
CASSESGTPSTDTQYF
TGTGCCAGCAGTGAATCCGGGACACCGAGCACAGATACGCAGTATTTT
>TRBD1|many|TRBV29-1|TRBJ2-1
CSVTGQGYVREFF
TGCAGCGTCACTGGACAGGGTTACGTTAGGGAGTTCTTC
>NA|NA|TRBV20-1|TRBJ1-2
CSARGGDIYYGYTF
TGCAGTGCTAGAGGGGGGGACATTTACTATGGCTACACCTTC
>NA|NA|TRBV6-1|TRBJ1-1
CASSTTRAQDTEAFF
TGTGCCAGCAGCACAACACGAGCACAGGACACTGAAGCTTTCTTT
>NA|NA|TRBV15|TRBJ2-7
CATSRDQTYEQYF
TGTGCCACCAGCAGAGATCAAACTTACGAGCAGTACTTC